The 22 T cell receptor beta chains given below trace back to one sample, sequenced in a study of metastatic and nonmetastatic thyroid tumors (dated by TCRdb to 2020 to 2022). Libraries were prepared through PCR. TCRdb records Illumina HiSeq 4000 as the sequencer. The public sequencing data were trimmed at Q25 with fastp and processed into clonotypes with MiXCR by TCRdb, which kept only in-frame beta chains. The table for this sample lists 5,800 or so clones; roughly a third of them were counted only once. The biggest ten clones account for 21% of the sample. Before undergoing thyroid surgery, none of the patients had been given any kind of treatment. Sequencing was done on a sample of tumor tissue. All receptors come from a female donor with papillary thyroid cancer or a benign thyroid nodule (not recorded which). Some clones in this sample may be carry-over from other donors' samples.

This clone showed up just a few times. A much larger clone sits a single nucleotide away, making a read error possible. The rearrangement joins TRBV6-1 to TRBJ1-1; a possible D gene is TRBD1 (6 bases). Trimming shortened V by 5 bases and J by 4 bases, and 11 bases separated the two germline ends. Germline CDR1 reads MNHNS; CDR2 reads SASEGT. CDR3 length: 13 amino acids. The CDR3 loop is CASSCQGSTEAFF. CDR3 DNA: TGTGCCAGCAGTTGCCAGGGGAGCACTGAAGCTTTCTTT.

The chain couples TRBV20-1 to TRBJ1-1; D ambiguous. Germline CDR1 reads DFQATT; CDR2 reads SNEGSKA (reference sequence). Trimming removed 6 bases from V and 7 bases from J, with 15 bases in between. CDR3 length: 12 residues. This chain's CDR3 is CSAHLDGHEAFF. In DNA form, the CDR3 reads TGCAGTGCCCACCTGGACGGCCATGAAGCTTTCTTT.

V gene TRBV12-3 or TRBV12-4 combines with J gene TRBJ2-1; unclear D gene. The germline V and J ends were trimmed by 3 bases and 3 bases, with 12 bases remaining between them. The CDR3 loop spans 15 amino acids. The CDR3 loop is CASSLIGENYNEQFF. CDR3 coding DNA: TGTGCCAGCAGTTTGATCGGCGAGAACTACAATGAGCAGTTCTTC.

This clone has only one observation. The V gene is TRBV4-1, the J gene TRBJ1-6; D unclear. This CDR3 has 17 amino acids. V lost 0 bases to trimming and J lost 0 bases, with 9 bases between them. CDR1 and CDR2 (germline): MGHRA, YSYEKL. The CDR3 DNA sequence: TGCGCCAGCAGCCAAGATCAACAAAGCTCCTATAATTCACCCCTCCACTTT. This codes for CASSQDQQSSYNSPLHF.

This clone was observed a single time. This chain links TRBV11-2 with TRBJ2-5; D is uncertain. The germline V gene has CDR1 SGHAT and CDR2 FQNNGV. CDR3 length: 15 residues. The ends were cut back, 7 bases at V and 5 bases at J, with 20 bases in the middle. The CDR3 DNA is TGTGCCAGCACTCTCGGGTCTTACCGACTTGAGACCCAGTACTTC. It yields the protein CASTLGSYRLETQYF.

This clone was seen more than once but under ten times. This chain uses TRBV2 with TRBJ2-7; 13 bases agree with TRBD2. J lost 7 bases, V lost 6 bases, and 6 bases had no gene match. The CDR3 sequence is 14 residues long. Germline V gene lookup returns CDR1 SNHLY and CDR2 FYNNEI. CDR3 nucleotides: TGTGCCAGCAGACTAGCGGGAGGGCCTTGGGAGCAGTACTTC. Residues: CASRLAGGPWEQYF.

To note about this clone: The identical CDR3 is also encoded by other nucleotide sequences in the sample. J is TRBJ1-6 and V is TRBV6-1; weak D call: TRBD1 (5 bases). CDR3 size: 14 residues. Germline CDR1 reads MNHNS; CDR2 reads SASEGT. Deletions cut 6 bases from V and 2 bases from J, with 8 bases between. Here the CDR3 reads CASSAGPYNSPLHF. The CDR3 nucleotides are TGTGCCAGCAGCGCAGGGCCCTATAATTCACCCCTCCACTTT.

This clone has just a few counts. The chain combines TRBV12-3 or TRBV12-4 with TRBJ2-3; 12 bases match TRBD2. The CDR3 sequence is 16 residues long. Trimming took 3 bases from V and 0 from J; bases not matched to a gene: 1. CDR3 DNA: TGTGCCAGCAGTTTTGGACTAGCGGGGAGCACAGATACGCAGTATTTT. It is translated as CASSFGLAGSTDTQYF.

V usage is TRBV11-2 and J usage is TRBJ2-1; D call uncertain. The CDR3 consists of 15 residues. V lost 5 bases and J lost 5, with 16 bases in between. Germline CDR1 SGHAT, CDR2 FQNNGV. Written as DNA, the CDR3 is TGTGCCAGCAGCGGACGACCGCAGAAGAACAATGAGCAGTTCTTC. Residues: CASSGRPQKNNEQFF. The variable domain in full, completed from reference TRBV11-2 and TRBJ2-1, reads EAGVAQSPRYKIIEKRQSVAFWCNPISGHATLYWYQQILGQGPKLLIQFQNNGVVDDSQLPKDRFSAERLKGVDSTLKIQPAKLEDSAVYLCASSGRPQKNNEQFFGPGTRLTVL.

This clone came up a few times. This rearrangement joins TRBV6-1 to TRBJ1-2, with 11 bases lining up with TRBD1. Germline-derived CDR1 and CDR2 are MNHNS and SASEGT. V lost 8 bases, J lost 8 bases, and 4 bases stayed unmatched. This CDR3 is 12 amino acids long. The CDR3 reads CASGQGAGGYTF. The CDR3 DNA is TGTGCCAGCGGACAGGGGGCCGGCGGCTACACCTTC.

The chain employs TRBV20-1 and TRBJ2-2; 9 positions agree with TRBD2. Germline V gene lookup returns CDR1 DFQATT and CDR2 SNEGSKA (reference sequence). V lost 6 bases, J lost 0 bases, and 11 bases stayed unmatched. The CDR3 sequence is 17 residues long. The CDR3 nucleotides are TGCAGTGCCGTCAACTGGCGGGGGGGCTCGAACACCGGGGAGCTGTTTTTT. Its translation: CSAVNWRGGSNTGELFF.

V usage is TRBV11-2 and J usage is TRBJ2-7, with TRBD1 matching over 8 bases. Losses at the gene ends were 5 bases for V and 6 bases for J; bases not matched to a gene: 6. The germline V gene encodes CDR1 SGHAT and CDR2 FQNNGV. The CDR3 consists of 13 residues. Written as DNA, the CDR3 is TGTGCCAGCAGCCGTGGACAGGGTCCCGAGCAGTACTTC. Translation gives CASSRGQGPEQYF. The full variable domain, rest sourced from reference TRBV11-2 and TRBJ2-7, is EAGVAQSPRYKIIEKRQSVAFWCNPISGHATLYWYQQILGQGPKLLIQFQNNGVVDDSQLPKDRFSAERLKGVDSTLKIQPAKLEDSAVYLCASSRGQGPEQYFGPGTRLTVT.

The V and J genes are TRBV6-1 and TRBJ2-5; TRBD2 matches 9 bases. J was trimmed by 9 bases and V by 2 bases; bases with no gene match: 7. CDR1 MNHNS and CDR2 SASEGT come from the germline V gene. The CDR3 totals 14 residues. Here the CDR3 reads CASSELAGPGAQYF. The CDR3 DNA is TGTGCCAGCAGTGAACTAGCGGGGCCAGGGGCCCAGTACTTC.

This clone has a handful of counts. The genes are TRBV2 and TRBJ2-3; D might be TRBD2 (5 bases). V lost 1 base and J lost 8, with 10 bases in between. The CDR3 spans 13 residues. In germline, CDR1 is SNHLY, CDR2 FYNNEI. The chain's CDR3 is CASSEDSSTTQYF. The CDR3 DNA is TGTGCCAGCAGTGAAGATTCTAGCACTACGCAGTATTTT.

This chain uses TRBV20-1 with TRBJ2-5, with 12 bases lining up with TRBD2. CDR1 and CDR2 (germline): DFQATT, SNEGSKA (reference sequence). J was trimmed by 0 bases and V by 5 bases; bases with no gene match: 4. There are 15 residues in the CDR3. CDR3 in amino acids: CSALRLAGDQETQYF. DNA of the CDR3: TGCAGTGCTCTACGACTAGCGGGGGACCAAGAGACCCAGTACTTC.

The chain uses TRBV11-1 and TRBJ2-3; a weak D match, TRBD1 (5 bases). The CDR3 length is 15 residues. Trimming left V 7 bases short and J 2 bases short, with 16 bases between. Germline CDR1 SGHAT, CDR2 FQDESV (reference sequence). The CDR3 DNA reads as TGTGCCAGCACCCCTGGGGCGGCCACCACAGATACGCAGTATTTT. Translating gives CASTPGAATTDTQYF.

The gene calls are TRBV20-1 and TRBJ1-5, with a possible D match to TRBD1 (5 bases). CDR3 length: 17 residues. CDR1 is DFQATT and CDR2 is SNEGSKA in the germline V gene (reference sequence). Trimming took off 1 base at V and 3 bases at J, with 19 bases between the two ends. CDR3 in DNA: TGCAGTGCTAGAGGGGGGTTGACAGTGGGTGTCAATCAGCCCCAGCATTTT. As protein: CSARGGLTVGVNQPQHF.

The rearrangement uses TRBV6-1 and TRBJ1-1; TRBD1 matches at 9 bases. V lost 5 bases to trimming and J lost 1 base; unmatched junction nucleotides: 5. CDR3 length equals 15 residues. Germline V gene data show CDR1 as MNHNS and CDR2 as SASEGT. Written as DNA, the CDR3 is TGTGCCAGCAGTTTAAACAGGGGGCAGAACACTGAAGCTTTCTTT. Its protein product is CASSLNRGQNTEAFF.

This clone was detected only a few times. A much larger clone lies a single base off, so this may be a read error. This chain connects TRBV28 to TRBJ2-1; D is ambiguous. The CDR3 is 14 residues long. The V gene's germline CDR1 is MDHEN and CDR2 SYDVKM. Here the CDR3 reads CASSLELGSNEQIF. DNA for the CDR3: TGTGCCAGCAGTTTAGAACTCGGGTCGAATGAGCAGATCTTC.

This clone is labeled as medium-sized. This sequence joins TRBV2 and TRBJ2-2, with D possibly TRBD2 on 5 matching bases. CDR3 size: 16 residues. Per germline, CDR1 SNHLY and CDR2 FYNNEI. V lost 4 bases and J 0 bases, leaving 12 bases between the germline ends. The CDR3 region is CASSAWETTNTGELFF. Written as DNA, the CDR3 is TGTGCCAGCAGTGCCTGGGAGACAACGAACACCGGGGAGCTGTTTTTT.

The V and J genes are TRBV25-1 and TRBJ2-3; 11 nucleotides align to TRBD2. The CDR3 is made up of 18 amino acids. Losses at the gene ends were 0 bases for V and 3 bases for J; bases not matched to a gene: 8. Germline V gene lookup returns CDR1 MGHDK and CDR2 SYGVNS. CDR3 in amino acids: CASSEYASGGPDTDTQYF. The DNA for the CDR3 is TGTGCCAGCAGTGAATACGCTAGCGGGGGGCCTGATACAGATACGCAGTATTTT.

This clone was detected only once. Other DNA sequences in the sample encode the same CDR3. The gene calls are TRBV6-1 and TRBJ2-5; D unclear. CDR3 size: 15 residues. Germline V gene lookup returns CDR1 MNHNS and CDR2 SASEGT. V was pared by 7 bases and J by 7 bases, with 22 bases between. DNA of the CDR3: TGTGCCAGCACTACCTCCCCCGGGTCAGGCGGGACCCAGTACTTC. This sequence encodes CASTTSPGSGGTQYF.